These 8 T cell receptor beta chains came from one sample sequenced in a study of blood T cells in healthy people across ages. A second PCR, run for roughly 7 to 11 cycles, used a sample-barcoded 5' primer plus a J-beta primer mix. TCRdb processed the 5' RACE reads anew with MiXCR; each CDR3 protein has one entry. Among roughly 1,100,000 distinct CDR3 sequences listed, 25% were seen once. The same specimen was also included in a second study, on T cells of mothers and their children.

Sequenced sample: blood. The receptors stem from a girl aged 2-10 years in good health.

This clonotype showed up just a few times. The CDR3 loop reads CASSQDRDRGHGYTF. Written as DNA, the CDR3 is TGCGCCAGCAGCCAAGATAGAGACAGGGGGCATGGCTACACCTTC. The chain joins TRBV4-3 to TRBJ1-2; TRBD1 matches at 10 bases. Germline assignment: CDR1 LGHNA and CDR2 YSLEER. V shed 0 bases and J 6 bases; nucleotides not matched to a gene: 4. The CDR3 spans 15 residues.

CDR3 DNA: TGTGCCAGCAGTGGACAGGGTTCGAACGAGCAGTACTTC. It yields the protein CASSGQGSNEQYF. J is TRBJ2-1 and V is TRBV27, with 8 bases lining up with TRBD1. The end of the DNA aligns better with TRBJ2-7, so the J call may be wrong. CDR3 length: 13 residues. The germline V gene has CDR1 MNHEY and CDR2 SMNVEV (reference sequence).

This clonotype was detected only a few times. One junction end disagrees with the germline gene, perhaps due to a read error. The chain uses TRBV5-4 and TRBJ1-2; TRBD1 matches at 9 bases. The CDR3 extends over 14 amino acids. Germline V gene lookup returns CDR1 SGHNT and CDR2 YYREEE (reference sequence). For the CDR3, the DNA is TGTGCCGGCAGCCCACCCGGGACAGGGTCTGGCTACACCTTC. As protein: CAGSPPGTGSGYTF. Drawing the rest from reference TRBV5-4 and TRBJ1-2, the complete variable domain is ETGVTQSPTHLIKTRGQQVTLRCSSQSGHNTVSWYQQALGQGPQFIFQYYREEENGRGNFPPRFSGLQFPNYSSELNVNALELDDSALYLCAGSPPGTGSGYTFGSGTRLTVV.

The chain uses TRBV25-1 and TRBJ1-2; D call uncertain. Trimming shortened V by 6 bases and J by 7 bases, and 9 bases separated the two germline ends. The CDR3 is 11 residues long. Germline V gene sequence: CDR1 MGHDK, CDR2 SYGVNS. CDR3 nucleotide sequence: TGTGCCAGCAGCCACTTAAGTGGCTACACCTTC. Its translation is CASSHLSGYTF.

This clonotype occurred a few times. This rearrangement joins TRBV29-1 to TRBJ1-3; weak D call: TRBD1 (5 bases). The V end lost 7 bases, the J end lost 0 bases, and 13 bases lay between the germline ends. The germline gives CDR1 SQVTM, CDR2 ANQGSEA. The CDR3 loop spans 14 amino acids. Here the CDR3 reads CSALQDPSGNTIYF. CDR3 sequence (DNA): TGCAGCGCACTACAGGACCCCTCTGGAAACACCATATATTTT.

CDR3 protein: CASSAAVNTEAFF. CDR3 sequence (DNA): TGTGCCAGTAGTGCGGCCGTGAACACTGAAGCTTTCTTT. The chain is built from TRBV19 and TRBJ1-1; D gene uncertain. The V gene's germline CDR1 is LNHDA and CDR2 SQIVND (reference sequence). The V end was cut by 5 bases, the J end by 0 bases, with 7 bases between. CDR3 length: 13 amino acids.

The chain is built from TRBV5-1 and TRBJ2-7, with 8 bases fitting TRBD2. Germline CDR1 reads SGHRS; CDR2 reads YFSETQ. The ends lost 3 bases at V and 0 bases at J; junction bases unmatched: 5. This CDR3 comprises 15 residues. CDR3: CASSSGTSSSYEQYF. The CDR3 nucleotides are TGCGCCAGCAGCTCCGGGACTAGTAGCTCCTACGAGCAGTACTTC.

The genes are TRBV20-1 and TRBJ2-1, with D perhaps TRBD2 (5 bases). Germline lookup yields CDR1 DFQATT and CDR2 SNEGSKA (reference sequence). V lost 3 bases to trimming and J lost 0 bases, with 9 bases between them. This CDR3 contains 14 residues. The CDR3 is CSASAGGSYNEQFF. The CDR3, as DNA: TGCAGTGCTAGCGCGGGTGGCTCCTACAATGAGCAGTTCTTC.